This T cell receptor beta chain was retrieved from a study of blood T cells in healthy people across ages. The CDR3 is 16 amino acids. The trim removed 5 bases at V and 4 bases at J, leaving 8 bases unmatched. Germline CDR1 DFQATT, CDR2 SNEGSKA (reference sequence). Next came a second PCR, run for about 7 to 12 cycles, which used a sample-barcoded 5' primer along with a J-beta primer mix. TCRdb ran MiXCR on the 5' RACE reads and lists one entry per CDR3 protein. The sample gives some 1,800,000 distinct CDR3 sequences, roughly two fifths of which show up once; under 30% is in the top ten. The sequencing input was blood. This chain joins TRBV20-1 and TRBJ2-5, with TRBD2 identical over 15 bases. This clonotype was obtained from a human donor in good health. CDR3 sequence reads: CSARRTSGGVSETQYF. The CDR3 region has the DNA TGCAGTGCTCGCCGGACTAGCGGGGGGGTTTCAGAGACCCAGTACTTC.